The entry that follows covers one T cell receptor beta chain sequence. Peripheral blood CD8+ and CD4+ T cells were profiled by TCR beta sequencing. Both CD4+ and CD8+ T cells were negatively isolated, and TEMRA cells underwent FACS enrichment. The sample belongs to a study of CD8 T cells in Susac syndrome. The authors reverse transcribed roughly 0.45 to 1 ug RNA with random hexamers. TCRdb itself ran the immunoSEQ multiplex PCR reads through MiXCR, one entry per CDR3 protein. The sample shows some 120,000 distinct CDR3 sequences, 90% to 95% of them seen only once. Germline V lookup: CDR1 SGHVS, CDR2 FQNEAQ. V was pared by 5 bases and J by 7 bases, with 11 bases between. The CDR3 loop spans 12 amino acids.

The J gene is TRBJ2-5, the V gene TRBV7-8; unclear D gene. Sequencing input: CD4+ T cells from PBMCs. This clonotype was obtained from a human donor in good health. This CDR3 reads CASSTVIRTQYF. As DNA, the CDR3 is TGTGCCAGCAGCACCGTTATCAGGACCCAGTACTTC.